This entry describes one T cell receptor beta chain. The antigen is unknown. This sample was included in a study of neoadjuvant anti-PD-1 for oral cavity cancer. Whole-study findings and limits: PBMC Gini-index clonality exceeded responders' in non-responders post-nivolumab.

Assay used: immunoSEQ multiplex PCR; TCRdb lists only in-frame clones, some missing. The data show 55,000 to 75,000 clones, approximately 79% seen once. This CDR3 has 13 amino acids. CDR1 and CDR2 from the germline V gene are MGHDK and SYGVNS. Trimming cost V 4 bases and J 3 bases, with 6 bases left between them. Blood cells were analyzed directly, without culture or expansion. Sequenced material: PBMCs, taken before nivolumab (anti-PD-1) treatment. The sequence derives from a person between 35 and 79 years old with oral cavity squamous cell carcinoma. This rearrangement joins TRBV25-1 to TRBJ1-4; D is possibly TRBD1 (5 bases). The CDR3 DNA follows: TGTGCCAGCAGTGGACAGTCTAATGAAAAACTGTTTTTT. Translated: CASSGQSNEKLFF.